This T cell receptor beta chain originates from a study of graft-versus-host responses after intestinal transplantation. Germline V gene data show CDR1 as SGHNT and CDR2 as YYREEE (reference sequence). CDR3 length: 13 residues. After removal of 9 bases from V and 12 bases from J, the junction contained 17 bases not matched to a gene. Clones were sequenced by immunoSEQ multiplex PCR, and TCRdb holds only the in-frame ones, with some missing. The sample consists of just over 95,000 clones, 80% to 95% of them appearing once. A remark on this clone: Its antigen is still unknown.

This receptor was taken from a human donor who received an intestinal transplant. The chain joins TRBV5-4 to TRBJ1-1; 7 bases agree with TRBD1. The specimen comprised unstimulated CD4+ T cells sorted from spleen or lymph node cells, sampled before intestinal transplant. The CDR3 here is CATSPYLGGETFF. As DNA, the CDR3 is TGTGCCACTTCCCCATATCTAGGGGGCGAGACTTTCTTT.